This section outlines one T cell receptor (beta chain) sequence together with its context. The antigen remains unidentified. Per germline, CDR1 SGHAT and CDR2 FQDESV (reference sequence). V lost 9 bases and J lost 2, with 20 bases in between. The length of the CDR3 is 16 residues. This record belongs to a study of CD8 T cells in ankylosing spondylitis. Whole-study results and caveats: In peripheral blood, disease-linked CD8+ clones occurred at relatively low frequencies. Seemingly distinctive of ankylosing spondylitis blood was a TCR beta motif formed by eight highly homologous variants.

MiXCR, run by TCRdb on the 5' RACE reads, gives a single entry per CDR3 protein. Of some 220,000 distinct CDR3 sequences listed, approximately 7.4% were seen once; the top ten hold approximately 15%. The receptor was isolated from a male donor with ankylosing spondylitis. The chain couples TRBV11-1 to TRBJ2-1; either TRBD1 or TRBD2 may fit D (5 bases each). The sequencing sample was made of blood, either unsorted or a sorted T cell fraction (not recorded which). In DNA, the CDR3 is TGTGCCAGTCGGACTGGATGGGCAGGGACCTACAATGAGCAGTTCTTC. Its protein is CASRTGWAGTYNEQFF.